Listed here is a single T cell receptor (beta chain). The data were taken from a study of cytomegalovirus exposure and HLA in healthy donors. Germline CDR1 reads SGHKS; CDR2 reads YYEKEE (reference sequence). The germline V and J ends were trimmed by 1 base and 0 bases, with 10 bases remaining between them. This CDR3 contains 16 residues. This PCR relied on a set of 60 Vbeta primers and 13 Jbeta primers. The table came from immunoSEQ multiplex PCR; TCRdb's copy has only in-frame clones and leaves some out. The sample holds around 140,000 clones, 78% seen once. This TCR came from a woman in her late teens or twenties in good health and CMV-seropositive. Sequencing input: PBMCs. This chain links TRBV5-5 with TRBJ2-2; a weak D match, TRBD1 (5 bases). The CDR3 region has the DNA TGTGCCAGCAGCTTGAGTGTACAGGCGAACACCGGGGAGCTGTTTTTT. This encodes CASSLSVQANTGELFF.